These 9 T cell receptor beta chains were sequenced from one sample in a study of OX40 agonist ivuxolimab in advanced cancers. TCRdb's table, derived via immunoSEQ multiplex PCR, lists solely in-frame clones and lacks some. Of 60,000 or so clones in the sample, 89% were seen once. Sequenced here: CD4+ or CD8+ T cells sorted from blood, sampled in a trial of the OX40 agonist ivuxolimab. These receptors were obtained from an adult with an advanced solid tumor such as melanoma, head and neck, liver or kidney cancer.

V is TRBV9 and J is TRBJ2-7; 8 bases align to TRBD2. CDR3 size: 15 residues. V trimming: 5 bases; J trimming: 6 bases; junction bases outside the gene matches: 13. Germline lookup yields CDR1 SGDLS and CDR2 YYNGEE. CDR3 in DNA: TGTGCCAGCAGTCCACGGGGGGGCCTGTCAATCGAGCAGTACTTC. Its protein product is CASSPRGGLSIEQYF. Drawing the rest from reference TRBV9 and TRBJ2-7, the complete variable domain is DSGVTQTPKHLITATGQRVTLRCSPRSGDLSVYWYQQSLDQGLQFLIQYYNGEERAKGNILERFSAQQFPDLHSELNLSSLELGDSALYFCASSPRGGLSIEQYFGPGTRLTVT.

The chain links TRBV27 to TRBJ1-6; D not resolved. This CDR3 comprises 13 residues. Trimming shortened V by 8 bases and J by 1 base, and 6 bases separated the two germline ends. The germline gives CDR1 MNHEY, CDR2 SMNVEV (reference sequence). The CDR3 spells CASWGSYNSPLHF. CDR3 sequence (DNA): TGTGCCAGCTGGGGTTCCTATAATTCACCCCTCCACTTT.

The chain uses TRBV4-1 and TRBJ2-7; D remains ambiguous. The V gene lost 0 bases and the J gene lost 0 bases, with 15 bases spanning the gap. The CDR3 length is 17 residues. Germline V gene data show CDR1 as MGHRA and CDR2 as YSYEKL. The CDR3 reads CASSQDNADESSYEQYF. The CDR3, as DNA: TGCGCCAGCAGCCAAGACAATGCGGACGAGAGCTCCTACGAGCAGTACTTC.

This clone was seen a single time. The chain joins TRBV19 to TRBJ1-6; 8 bases match TRBD1. Looked up from germline, CDR1 is LNHDA and CDR2 is SQIVND (reference sequence). The CDR3 is 13 residues long. DNA for the CDR3: TGTGCGACAGGGGATCTGAGGGATTCACCCCTCCACTTT. This translates into CATGDLRDSPLHF.

The chain employs TRBV29-1 and TRBJ2-7; D not resolved. CDR1 and CDR2 (germline): SQVTM, ANQGSEA. The CDR3 runs to 13 residues. V was cut by 5 bases and J by 1 base, with 12 bases left in between. The CDR3, as DNA: TGCAGCGTTCGCCCTAGGGAATCCTACGAGCAGTACTTC. Translated, it gives CSVRPRESYEQYF.

This chain uses TRBV28 with TRBJ1-2; 10 bases match TRBD1. The V segment lost 5 bases and the J segment 4 bases; nucleotides outside the gene matches: 4. The CDR3 has 14 residues. Germline CDR1 reads MDHEN; CDR2 reads SYDVKM. In DNA form, the CDR3 reads TGTGCCAGCAGTCAGACAGGGGGCGCCTATGGCTACACCTTC. Translating gives CASSQTGGAYGYTF.

The CDR3 nucleotides read TGTGCCACCAGAACCCAGGGTGATGAAAAACTGTTTTTT. Its translation is CATRTQGDEKLFF. The rearrangement links TRBV15 to TRBJ1-4, with D possibly matching TRBD1 (5 bases). V was clipped by 6 bases and J by 6 bases, with 11 bases between them. The CDR3 sequence is 13 residues long. Germline loops: CDR1 LNHNV, CDR2 YYDKDF (reference sequence).

The rearrangement joins TRBV28 to TRBJ2-7; D is unresolved. The CDR3 is 16 amino acids. The V gene lost 5 bases and the J gene lost 0 bases, with 17 bases spanning the gap. Looked up from germline, CDR1 is MDHEN and CDR2 is SYDVKM. The CDR3 coding sequence is TGTGCCAGCAGTACCCCCGCAGCTGCCAGCTCCTACGAGCAGTACTTC. As protein: CASSTPAAASSYEQYF.

The chain couples TRBV2 to TRBJ1-1; no clear D gene. This CDR3 spans 10 amino acids. From germline, CDR1 is SNHLY and CDR2 FYNNEI. Trimming took 5 bases from V and 8 from J, leaving 6 bases between them. Here the CDR3 reads CASSLAEAFF. As DNA, the CDR3 is TGTGCCAGCAGTTTGGCCGAAGCTTTCTTT.